This entry lists 12 T cell receptor beta chains sequenced from one sample in a study of T cell changes during pregnancy in multiple sclerosis. Sequencing used immunoSEQ multiplex PCR; TCRdb keeps in-frame clones, though not all of them. Among about 57,000 clones listed, around 89% were seen once. The sequencing used peripheral blood, collected after pregnancy. The source of these receptors is a female donor with multiple sclerosis, enrolled in a pregnancy study.

The gene calls are TRBV7-8 and TRBJ2-7; TRBD1 matches 10 bases. Unmatched junction bases numbered 12, after V lost 3 bases and J lost 7 bases. This CDR3 spans 16 amino acids. Germline-derived CDR1 and CDR2 are SGHVS and FQNEAQ. CDR3 DNA sequence: TGTGCCAGCAGCTTGCTGTCGGGACAGGGGATAGGGGAGCAGTACTTC. This sequence encodes CASSLLSGQGIGEQYF.

This clone appeared a few times. The V call is TRBV14, the J call TRBJ1-1; 7 bases match TRBD1. Germline V gives CDR1 SGHDN, CDR2 FVKESK. The CDR3 is 13 residues long. Unmatched junction bases numbered 6, after V lost 1 base and J lost 10 bases. The CDR3 DNA is TGTGCCAGCAGCCAAGTGGCAGGGGGAACAGCTTTCTTT. It yields the protein CASSQVAGGTAFF.

The chain joins TRBV10-2 to TRBJ2-7, with 7 bases fitting TRBD1. CDR3 length equals 13 residues. The V and J ends lost 3 bases and 4 bases, in that order; junction bases with no gene match: 3. Germline V gene sequence: CDR1 WSHSY, CDR2 SAAADI. The CDR3 DNA follows: TGCGCCAGCAGTGACGCAGGGGGATACGAGCAGTACTTC. Its protein product is CASSDAGGYEQYF.

The gene calls are TRBV2 and TRBJ1-2; D uncertain. V lost 3 bases and J 1 base, leaving 9 bases between the germline ends. CDR3 length: 14 amino acids. Germline values: CDR1 SNHLY, CDR2 FYNNEI. The CDR3 sequence: CASSEALDNYGYTF. The CDR3 DNA is TGTGCCAGCAGTGAGGCACTAGATAACTATGGCTACACCTTC.

The V gene is TRBV6-6, the J gene TRBJ1-2, with D unclear. The CDR3 consists of 14 residues. Germline lookup yields CDR1 MNHNY and CDR2 SVGAGI (reference sequence). The V gene lost 0 bases and the J gene lost 7 bases, with 12 bases spanning the gap. This CDR3 reads CASSYSNFPAGYTF. CDR3 sequence (DNA): TGTGCCAGCAGTTACTCGAACTTTCCCGCTGGCTACACCTTC.

The chain links TRBV5-4 to TRBJ1-6; TRBD1 matches at 8 bases. Unmatched junction bases numbered 1, after V lost 0 bases and J lost 8 bases. Germline-derived CDR1 and CDR2 are SGHNT and YYREEE (reference sequence). CDR3 length equals 14 residues. CDR3 in amino acids: CASSLDRGYSPLHF. The CDR3 nucleotides read TGTGCCAGCAGCTTGGACAGGGGGTATTCACCCCTCCACTTT.

The rearrangement joins TRBV7-9 to TRBJ1-6; 8 nucleotides agree with TRBD1. CDR1 SEHNR and CDR2 FQNEAQ come from the germline V gene (reference sequence). V lost 4 bases and J lost 10; bases outside the gene matches: 12. This CDR3 is built from 16 residues. The DNA of the CDR3 is TGTGCCAGCAGCTCATGGAAGACAGGGGTTAACTCACCCCTCCACTTT. Translating it yields CASSSWKTGVNSPLHF.

The chain uses TRBV7-6 and TRBJ2-2; 8 bases align to TRBD1. Germline CDR1 reads SGHVS; CDR2 reads FNYEAQ. Losses at the gene ends were 2 bases for V and 4 bases for J; bases not matched to a gene: 6. The CDR3 consists of 16 residues. CDR3 sequence reads: CASSLTGQGGTGELFF. CDR3 DNA: TGTGCCAGCAGCTTAACAGGACAGGGAGGCACCGGGGAGCTGTTTTTT.

V is TRBV5-4 and J is TRBJ2-5; D is perhaps TRBD2 (6 bases). The V gene lost 2 bases and the J gene lost 0 bases, with 8 bases spanning the gap. The CDR3 spans 14 residues. Germline CDR1 is SGHNT and CDR2 is YYREEE (reference sequence). The CDR3 DNA follows: TGTGCCAGCAGCTTAAGGGACTACCAAGAGACCCAGTACTTC. The encoded protein is CASSLRDYQETQYF.

This sequence joins TRBV7-9 and TRBJ2-2, with TRBD2 matching over 13 bases. This CDR3 has 17 amino acids. Per the germline V gene, CDR1 is SEHNR and CDR2 is FQNEAQ (reference sequence). With V trimmed by 5 bases and J by 7 bases, 10 bases remained unmatched. The CDR3 spells CASSTRTSGGGRGELFF. The CDR3 DNA reads TGTGCCAGCAGCACCCGGACTAGCGGGGGAGGACGCGGGGAGCTGTTTTTT.

This clone was recorded once. J is TRBJ1-3 and V is TRBV9; TRBD1 matches at 12 bases. The CDR3 runs to 17 residues. J lost 6 bases, V lost 3 bases, and 10 bases had no gene match. Germline V gene data show CDR1 as SGDLS and CDR2 as YYNGEE. The DNA of the CDR3 is TGTGCCAGCAGCGGACCCCGGGACAGGGGGCCTGTAAACACCATATATTTT. Translated: CASSGPRDRGPVNTIYF.

The gene calls are TRBV25-1 and TRBJ2-5, with D maybe TRBD1 (6 bases). The CDR3 spans 14 residues. Germline V gene sequence: CDR1 MGHDK, CDR2 SYGVNS. The V end was cut by 4 bases, the J end by 4 bases, with 13 bases between. The CDR3 is CASSAGTHGETQYF. For the CDR3, the DNA is TGTGCCAGCAGTGCGGGGACACATGGAGAGACCCAGTACTTC.